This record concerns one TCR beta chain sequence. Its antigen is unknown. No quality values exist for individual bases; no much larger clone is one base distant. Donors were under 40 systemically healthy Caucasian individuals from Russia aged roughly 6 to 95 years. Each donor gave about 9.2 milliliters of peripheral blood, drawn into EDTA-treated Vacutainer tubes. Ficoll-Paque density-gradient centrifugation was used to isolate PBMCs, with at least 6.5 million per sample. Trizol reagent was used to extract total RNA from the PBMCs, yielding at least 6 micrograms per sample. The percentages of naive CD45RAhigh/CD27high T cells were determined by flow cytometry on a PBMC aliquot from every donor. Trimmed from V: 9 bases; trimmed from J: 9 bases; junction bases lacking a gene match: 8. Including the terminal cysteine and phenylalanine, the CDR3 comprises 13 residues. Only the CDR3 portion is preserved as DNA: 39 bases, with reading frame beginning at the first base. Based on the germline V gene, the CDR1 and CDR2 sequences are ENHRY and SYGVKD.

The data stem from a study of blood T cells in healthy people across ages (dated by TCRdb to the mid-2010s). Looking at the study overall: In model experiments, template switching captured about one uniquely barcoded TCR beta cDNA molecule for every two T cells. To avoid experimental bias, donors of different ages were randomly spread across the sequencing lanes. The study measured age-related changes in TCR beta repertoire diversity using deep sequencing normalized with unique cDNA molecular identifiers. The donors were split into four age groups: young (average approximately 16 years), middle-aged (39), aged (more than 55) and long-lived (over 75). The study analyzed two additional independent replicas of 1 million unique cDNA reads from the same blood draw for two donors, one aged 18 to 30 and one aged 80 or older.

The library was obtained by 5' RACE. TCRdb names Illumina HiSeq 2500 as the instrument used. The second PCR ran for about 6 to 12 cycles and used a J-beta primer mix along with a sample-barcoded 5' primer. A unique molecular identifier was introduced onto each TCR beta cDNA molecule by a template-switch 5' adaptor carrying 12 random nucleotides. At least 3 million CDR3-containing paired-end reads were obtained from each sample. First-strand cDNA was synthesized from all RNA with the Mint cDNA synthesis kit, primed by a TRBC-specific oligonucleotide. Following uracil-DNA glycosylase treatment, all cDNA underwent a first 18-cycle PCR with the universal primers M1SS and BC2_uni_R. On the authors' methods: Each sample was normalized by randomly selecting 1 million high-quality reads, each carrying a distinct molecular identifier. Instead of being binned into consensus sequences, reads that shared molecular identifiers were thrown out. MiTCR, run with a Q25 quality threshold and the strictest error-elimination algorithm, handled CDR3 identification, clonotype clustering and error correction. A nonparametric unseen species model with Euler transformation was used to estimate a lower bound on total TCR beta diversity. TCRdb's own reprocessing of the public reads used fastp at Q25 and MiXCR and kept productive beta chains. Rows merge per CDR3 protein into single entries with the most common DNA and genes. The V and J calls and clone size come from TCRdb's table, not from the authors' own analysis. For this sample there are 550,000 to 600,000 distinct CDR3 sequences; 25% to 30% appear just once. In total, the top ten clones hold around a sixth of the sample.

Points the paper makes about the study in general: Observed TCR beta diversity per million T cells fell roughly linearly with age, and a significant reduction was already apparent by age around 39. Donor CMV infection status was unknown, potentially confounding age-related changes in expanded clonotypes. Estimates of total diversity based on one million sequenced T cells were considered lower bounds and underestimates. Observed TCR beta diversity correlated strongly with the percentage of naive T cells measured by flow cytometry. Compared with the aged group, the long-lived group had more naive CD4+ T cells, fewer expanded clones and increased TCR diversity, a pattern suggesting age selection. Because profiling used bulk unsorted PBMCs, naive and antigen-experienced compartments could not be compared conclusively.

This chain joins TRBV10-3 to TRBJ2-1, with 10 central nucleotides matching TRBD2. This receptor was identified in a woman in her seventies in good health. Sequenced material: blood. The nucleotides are TGTGCCATTCGACTAGCGGGCTCGGGTGAGCAGTTCTTC. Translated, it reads CAIRLAGSGEQFF.